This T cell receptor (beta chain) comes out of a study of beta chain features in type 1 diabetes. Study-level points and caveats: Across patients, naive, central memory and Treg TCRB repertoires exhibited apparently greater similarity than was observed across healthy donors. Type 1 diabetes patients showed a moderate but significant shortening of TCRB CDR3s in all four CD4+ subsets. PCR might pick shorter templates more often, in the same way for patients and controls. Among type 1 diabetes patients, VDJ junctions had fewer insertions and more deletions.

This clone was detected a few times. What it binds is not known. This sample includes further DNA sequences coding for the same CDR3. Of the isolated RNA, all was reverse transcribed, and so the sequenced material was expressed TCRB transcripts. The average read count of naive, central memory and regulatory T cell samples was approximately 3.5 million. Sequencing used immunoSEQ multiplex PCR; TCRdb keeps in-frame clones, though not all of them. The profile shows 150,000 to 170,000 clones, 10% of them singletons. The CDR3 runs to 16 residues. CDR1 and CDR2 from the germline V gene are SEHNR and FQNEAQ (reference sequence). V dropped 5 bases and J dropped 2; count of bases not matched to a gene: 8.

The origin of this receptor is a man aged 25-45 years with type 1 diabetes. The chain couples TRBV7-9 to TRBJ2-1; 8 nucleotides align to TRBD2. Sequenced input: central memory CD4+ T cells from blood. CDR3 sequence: CASSLALAGTYNEQFF. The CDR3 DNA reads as TGTGCCAGCAGCCTTGCGTTAGCGGGAACCTACAATGAGCAGTTCTTC.